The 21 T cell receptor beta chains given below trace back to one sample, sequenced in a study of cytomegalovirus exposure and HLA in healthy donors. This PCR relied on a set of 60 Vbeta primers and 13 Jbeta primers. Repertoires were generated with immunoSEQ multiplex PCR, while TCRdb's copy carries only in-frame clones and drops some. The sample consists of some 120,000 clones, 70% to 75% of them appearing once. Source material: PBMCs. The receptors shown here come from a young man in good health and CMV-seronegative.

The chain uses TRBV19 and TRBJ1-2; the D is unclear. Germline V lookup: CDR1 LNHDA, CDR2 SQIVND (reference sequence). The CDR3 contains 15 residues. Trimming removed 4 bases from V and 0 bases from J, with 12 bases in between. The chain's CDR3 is CASSTWTVANYGYTF. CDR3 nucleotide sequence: TGTGCCAGTAGTACGTGGACTGTCGCTAACTATGGCTACACCTTC.

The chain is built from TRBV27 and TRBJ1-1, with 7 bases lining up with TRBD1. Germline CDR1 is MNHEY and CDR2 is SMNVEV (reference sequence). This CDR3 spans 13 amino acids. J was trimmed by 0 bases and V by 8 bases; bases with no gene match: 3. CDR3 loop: CASRGQLNTEAFF. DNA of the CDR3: TGTGCCAGCCGGGGACAGCTGAACACTGAAGCTTTCTTT.

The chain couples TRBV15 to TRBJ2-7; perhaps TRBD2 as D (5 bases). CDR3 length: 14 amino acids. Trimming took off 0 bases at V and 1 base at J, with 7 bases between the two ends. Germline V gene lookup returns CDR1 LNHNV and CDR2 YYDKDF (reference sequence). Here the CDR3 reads CATSRDRGSYEQYF. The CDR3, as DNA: TGTGCCACCAGCAGAGATCGGGGTTCCTACGAGCAGTACTTC.

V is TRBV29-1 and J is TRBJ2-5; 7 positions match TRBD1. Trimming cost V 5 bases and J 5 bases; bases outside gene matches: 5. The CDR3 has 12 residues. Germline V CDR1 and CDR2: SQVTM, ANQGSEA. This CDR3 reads CSVSGGSETQYF. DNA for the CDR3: TGCAGCGTTTCAGGGGGTTCGGAGACCCAGTACTTC.

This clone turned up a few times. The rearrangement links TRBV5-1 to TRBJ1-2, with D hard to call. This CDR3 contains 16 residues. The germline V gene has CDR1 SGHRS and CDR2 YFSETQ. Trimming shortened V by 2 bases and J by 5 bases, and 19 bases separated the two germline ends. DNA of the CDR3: TGCGCCAGCAGCTTTAGAACTATGGAAACGGATTATGGCTACACCTTC. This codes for CASSFRTMETDYGYTF.

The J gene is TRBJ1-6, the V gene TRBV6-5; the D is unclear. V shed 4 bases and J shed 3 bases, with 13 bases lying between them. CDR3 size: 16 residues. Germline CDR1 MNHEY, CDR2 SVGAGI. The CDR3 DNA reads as TGTGCCAGCAGTTCGCGGTTTGGGAGCTATAATTCACCCCTCCACTTT. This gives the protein CASSSRFGSYNSPLHF.

CDR3 in DNA: TGCGCCAGCAGCCAAGATTCGAACGGGAGGGGAGGCTACACCTTC. Amino acid sequence: CASSQDSNGRGGYTF. J is TRBJ1-2 and V is TRBV4-3, with D possibly being TRBD1 (5 bases). The CDR3 totals 15 residues. V was cut by 0 bases and J by 8 bases, with 16 bases left in between. Germline CDR1 LGHNA, CDR2 YSLEER.

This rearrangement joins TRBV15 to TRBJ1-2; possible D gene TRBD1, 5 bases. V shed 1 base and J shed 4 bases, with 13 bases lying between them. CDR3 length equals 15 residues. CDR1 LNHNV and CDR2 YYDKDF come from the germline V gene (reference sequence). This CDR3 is CATSRGRGPFYGYTF. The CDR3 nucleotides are TGTGCCACCAGCAGAGGAAGGGGCCCATTCTATGGCTACACCTTC.

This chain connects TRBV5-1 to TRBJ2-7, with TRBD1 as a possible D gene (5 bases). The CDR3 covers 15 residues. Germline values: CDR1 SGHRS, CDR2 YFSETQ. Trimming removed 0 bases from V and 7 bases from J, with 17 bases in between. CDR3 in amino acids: CASSLAGQGLSEQYF. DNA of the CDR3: TGCGCCAGCAGCTTGGCCGGGCAGGGATTGAGTGAGCAGTACTTC.

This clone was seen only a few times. The CDR3 region has the DNA TGTGCCTGGACAACAGGCTATGGCTACACCTTC. Residues: CAWTTGYGYTF. This rearrangement joins TRBV30 to TRBJ1-2, with D possibly matching TRBD1 (5 bases). The CDR3 has 11 residues. The V end lost 4 bases, the J end lost 4 bases, and 7 bases lay between the germline ends. CDR1 and CDR2 (germline): GTSNPN, SVGIG (reference sequence).

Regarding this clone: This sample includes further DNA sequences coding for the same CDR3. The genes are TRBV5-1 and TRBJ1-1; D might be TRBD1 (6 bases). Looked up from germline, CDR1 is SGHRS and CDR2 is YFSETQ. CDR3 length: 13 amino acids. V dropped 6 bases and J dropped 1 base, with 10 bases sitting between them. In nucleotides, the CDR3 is TGCGCCAGCACCCTACAGGGGAACACTGAAGCTTTCTTT. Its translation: CASTLQGNTEAFF.

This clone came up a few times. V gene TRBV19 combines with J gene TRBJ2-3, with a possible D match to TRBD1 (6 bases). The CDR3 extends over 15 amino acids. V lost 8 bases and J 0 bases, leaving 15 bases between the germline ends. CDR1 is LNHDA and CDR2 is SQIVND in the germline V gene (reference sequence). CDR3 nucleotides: TGTGCCAGTGGAGGAGTCAGGGGAAGCACAGATACGCAGTATTTT. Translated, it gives CASGGVRGSTDTQYF.

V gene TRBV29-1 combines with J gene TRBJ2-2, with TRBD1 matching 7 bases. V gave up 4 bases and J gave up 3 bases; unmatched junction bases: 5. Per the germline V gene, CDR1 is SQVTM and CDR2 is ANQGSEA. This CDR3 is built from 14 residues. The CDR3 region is CSVGQGFDTGELFF. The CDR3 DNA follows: TGCAGCGTTGGACAGGGATTTGACACCGGGGAGCTGTTTTTT.

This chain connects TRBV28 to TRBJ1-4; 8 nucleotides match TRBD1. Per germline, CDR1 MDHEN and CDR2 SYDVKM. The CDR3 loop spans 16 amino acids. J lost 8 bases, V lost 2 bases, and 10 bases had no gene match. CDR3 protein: CASSLQSRAGGEKLFF. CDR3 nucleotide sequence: TGTGCCAGCAGTTTACAAAGCCGGGCAGGGGGCGAAAAACTGTTTTTT.

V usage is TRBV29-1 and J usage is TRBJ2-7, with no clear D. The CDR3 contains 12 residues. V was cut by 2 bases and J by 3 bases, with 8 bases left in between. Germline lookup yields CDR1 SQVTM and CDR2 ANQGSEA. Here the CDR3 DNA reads TGCAGCGTTGAAATAAGCGACTACGAGCAGTACTTC. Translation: CSVEISDYEQYF.

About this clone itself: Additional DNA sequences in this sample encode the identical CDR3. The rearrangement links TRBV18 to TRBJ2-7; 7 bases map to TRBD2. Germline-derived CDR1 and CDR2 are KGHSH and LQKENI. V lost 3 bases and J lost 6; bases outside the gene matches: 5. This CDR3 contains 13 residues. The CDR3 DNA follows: TGTGCCAGCTCACCGGGAGGGCGCGGCGAGCAGTACTTC. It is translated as CASSPGGRGEQYF.

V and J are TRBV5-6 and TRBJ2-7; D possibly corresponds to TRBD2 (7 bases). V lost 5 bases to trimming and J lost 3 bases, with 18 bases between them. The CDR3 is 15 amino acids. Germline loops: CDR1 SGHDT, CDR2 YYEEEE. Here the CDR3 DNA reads TGTGCCAGCAGAGGGGGAGGGCTAGCGGACTACGAGCAGTACTTC. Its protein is CASRGGGLADYEQYF.

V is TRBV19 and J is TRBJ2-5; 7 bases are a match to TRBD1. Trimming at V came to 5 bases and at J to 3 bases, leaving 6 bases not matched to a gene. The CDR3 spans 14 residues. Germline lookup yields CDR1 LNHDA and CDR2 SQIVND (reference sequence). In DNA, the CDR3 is TGTGCCAGTAGTGCGATACAGGGGAAAGAGACCCAGTACTTC. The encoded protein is CASSAIQGKETQYF.

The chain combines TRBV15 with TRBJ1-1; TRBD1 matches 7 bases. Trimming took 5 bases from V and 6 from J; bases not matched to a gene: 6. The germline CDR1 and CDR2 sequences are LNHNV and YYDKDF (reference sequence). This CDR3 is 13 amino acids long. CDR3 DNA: TGTGCCACCAGCGATCAACAGGGGCCTGAAGCTTTCTTT. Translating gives CATSDQQGPEAFF.

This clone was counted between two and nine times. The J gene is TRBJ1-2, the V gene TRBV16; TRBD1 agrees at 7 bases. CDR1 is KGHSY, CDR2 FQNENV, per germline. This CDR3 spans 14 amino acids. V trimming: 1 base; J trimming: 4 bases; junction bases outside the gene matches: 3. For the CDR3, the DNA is TGTGCCAGCAGCCAATTAGGGGGCTTCTATGGCTACACCTTC. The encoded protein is CASSQLGGFYGYTF.

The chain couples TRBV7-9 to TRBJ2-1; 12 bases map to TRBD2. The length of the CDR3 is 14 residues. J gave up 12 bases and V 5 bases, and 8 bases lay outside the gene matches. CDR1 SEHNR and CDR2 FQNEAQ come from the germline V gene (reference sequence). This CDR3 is CASSASLLAGGQFF. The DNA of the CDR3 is TGTGCCAGCAGCGCAAGCTTACTAGCGGGAGGGCAGTTCTTC.